Listed here are 28 T cell receptor beta chains from one sample, sequenced in a study of blood T cell repertoires in COVID-19. Sequencing used immunoSEQ multiplex PCR; TCRdb keeps in-frame clones, though not all of them. The profile shows around 120,000 clones, approximately 82% of them singletons. Sequenced material: peripheral blood. Receptors were obtained from a man aged 70-80 years with active or convalescent COVID-19.

The chain uses TRBV4-1 and TRBJ1-1, with D maybe TRBD1 (6 bases). CDR1 is MGHRA, CDR2 YSYEKL, per germline. The CDR3 has 16 amino acids. Trimming removed 4 bases at V and 3 bases at J, with 18 bases between. This CDR3 reads CASSRSGDTTYTEAFF. The DNA for the CDR3 is TGCGCCAGCAGCCGTAGTGGGGACACAACCTACACTGAAGCTTTCTTT.

The rearrangement links TRBV5-5 to TRBJ1-6, with no clear D. Germline CDR1 is SGHKS and CDR2 is YYEKEE (reference sequence). Trimming cost V 6 bases and J 2 bases, with 12 bases left between them. The CDR3 runs to 15 residues. The CDR3 bases are TGTGCCAGCACCCCCCCGGGAACCTATAATTCACCCCTCCACTTT. Translation gives CASTPPGTYNSPLHF.

The rearrangement joins TRBV28 to TRBJ2-1, with D perhaps matching TRBD2 (8 bases). This CDR3 contains 17 residues. The germline V gene encodes CDR1 MDHEN and CDR2 SYDVKM. Trimming removed 5 bases at V and 8 bases at J, with 25 bases between. CDR3 residues: CASSPGGAGGFRDEQFF. CDR3 sequence (DNA): TGTGCCAGCAGTCCAGGGGGGGCGGGAGGCTTTAGGGATGAGCAGTTCTTC.

The chain has TRBV27 and TRBJ2-2, with 16 bases that match TRBD2. CDR3 size: 20 residues. Germline-derived CDR1 and CDR2 are MNHEY and SMNVEV (reference sequence). Trimming at V came to 4 bases and at J to 1 base, leaving 9 bases not matched to a gene. The chain's CDR3 is CASSSISGLAGGMNTGELFF. CDR3 nucleotide sequence: TGTGCCAGCAGTTCAATCTCGGGACTAGCGGGGGGGATGAACACCGGGGAGCTGTTTTTT.

The chain employs TRBV19 and TRBJ1-5, with a possible D match to TRBD1 (6 bases). V was clipped by 6 bases and J by 4 bases, with 16 bases between them. Germline CDR1 LNHDA, CDR2 SQIVND (reference sequence). CDR3 size: 15 residues. Here the CDR3 reads CASSRQDLPNQPQHF. CDR3 in DNA: TGTGCCAGTAGCCGACAGGACCTACCGAATCAGCCCCAGCATTTT.

The chain has TRBV28 and TRBJ2-1; D is possibly TRBD1 (7 bases). Per germline, CDR1 MDHEN and CDR2 SYDVKM. Deletions cut 7 bases from V and 7 bases from J, with 14 bases between. The CDR3 has 13 amino acids. CDR3: CASIAGGWNEQFF. The DNA of the CDR3 is TGTGCCAGCATAGCAGGGGGGTGGAATGAGCAGTTCTTC.

V is TRBV7-2 and J is TRBJ2-5; D is possibly TRBD2 (7 bases). Germline loops: CDR1 SGHTA, CDR2 FQGNSA. The ends were cut back, 4 bases at V and 6 bases at J, with 18 bases in the middle. The CDR3 loop spans 15 amino acids. DNA of the CDR3: TGTGCCAGCAGCTATAAGGGGGGGCCACAGCAGACCCAGTACTTC. Amino acid sequence: CASSYKGGPQQTQYF.

The chain combines TRBV5-1 with TRBJ2-3; D may be TRBD2 (6 bases). Germline values: CDR1 SGHRS, CDR2 YFSETQ. This CDR3 spans 13 amino acids. Trimming removed 3 bases from V and 6 bases from J, with 11 bases in between. The CDR3 sequence: CASSWGLTDTQYF. In DNA form, the CDR3 reads TGCGCCAGCAGCTGGGGACTTACCGATACGCAGTATTTT.

This chain connects TRBV6-5 to TRBJ1-3; D uncertain. The CDR3 loop spans 16 amino acids. Germline loops: CDR1 MNHEY, CDR2 SVGAGI. Trimming took off 3 bases at V and 2 bases at J, with 14 bases between the two ends. CDR3 in DNA: TGTGCCAGCAGTTATTCCCGCAGAACAACTGGAAACACCATATATTTT. Protein: CASSYSRRTTGNTIYF.

The table lists this clone with a few counts. This rearrangement joins TRBV27 to TRBJ2-7; 7 bases are shared with TRBD2. CDR3 size: 14 residues. Germline values: CDR1 MNHEY, CDR2 SMNVEV (reference sequence). After removal of 5 bases from V and 3 bases from J, the junction contained 7 bases not matched to a gene. This CDR3 is CASSPISGDYEQYF. The CDR3 DNA sequence: TGTGCCAGCAGTCCCATAAGCGGGGACTACGAGCAGTACTTC.

This chain uses TRBV24-1 with TRBJ1-5; 7 positions agree with TRBD1. The CDR3 runs 14 residues. V trimming: 3 bases; J trimming: 3 bases; junction bases outside the gene matches: 1. Per the germline V gene, CDR1 is KGHDR and CDR2 is SFDVKD. CDR3 nucleotides: TGTGCCACCAGTGATGGGACAGTCAATCAGCCCCAGCATTTT. Its translation is CATSDGTVNQPQHF.

The J gene is TRBJ1-5, the V gene TRBV4-2; 12 bases fit TRBD1. V was pared by 5 bases and J by 7 bases, with 12 bases of the junction left unmatched. This CDR3 is built from 17 residues. Germline V gives CDR1 LGHNA, CDR2 YNFKEQ. The CDR3 reads CASSLNPGQGAGQPQHF. As DNA, the CDR3 is TGTGCCAGCAGCTTGAATCCGGGACAGGGGGCGGGACAGCCCCAGCATTTT.

The chain uses TRBV5-1 and TRBJ2-3, with 7 positions matching TRBD1. V trimming: 1 base; J trimming: 0 bases; junction bases outside the gene matches: 2. The CDR3 is 15 amino acids. Germline V gives CDR1 SGHRS, CDR2 YFSETQ. The CDR3 nucleotides read TGCGCCAGCAGCTTGAGGGGGCCGAGCACAGATACGCAGTATTTT. Its protein is CASSLRGPSTDTQYF.

V gene TRBV28 combines with J gene TRBJ2-1; the match to TRBD2 covers 11 bases. V lost 4 bases, J lost 4 bases, and 3 bases stayed unmatched. Germline values: CDR1 MDHEN, CDR2 SYDVKM. The CDR3 loop spans 15 amino acids. The CDR3 sequence is CASSSSSGRYNEQFF. CDR3 bases: TGTGCCAGCAGTTCGTCTAGCGGGAGGTACAATGAGCAGTTCTTC.

V gene TRBV7-2 combines with J gene TRBJ2-1; a weak D match, TRBD2 (6 bases). Germline V gives CDR1 SGHTA, CDR2 FQGNSA. Deletions cut 2 bases from V and 7 bases from J, with 12 bases between. This CDR3 comprises 14 residues. The CDR3 nucleotides read TGTGCCAGCAGCTTAATGAGCGGGTATAATGAGCAGTTCTTC. Protein: CASSLMSGYNEQFF.

The chain combines TRBV5-1 with TRBJ1-3; possible D gene TRBD1, 5 bases. CDR1 and CDR2 from the germline V gene are SGHRS and YFSETQ. The CDR3 spans 15 residues. V gave up 4 bases and J gave up 0 bases, with 11 bases separating them. CDR3: CASSPTGGSGNTIYF. Here the CDR3 DNA reads TGCGCCAGCAGCCCCACGGGGGGCTCTGGAAACACCATATATTTT.

The J gene is TRBJ2-5, the V gene TRBV11-2, with 9 bases lining up with TRBD2. CDR1 is SGHAT, CDR2 FQNNGV, per germline. The trim removed 1 base at V and 2 bases at J, leaving 5 bases unmatched. The CDR3 is 16 amino acids. The DNA for the CDR3 is TGTGCCAGCAGCTTAGGGGCTAGCGGGACTCAAGAGACCCAGTACTTC. Translating gives CASSLGASGTQETQYF.

This chain connects TRBV5-1 to TRBJ2-7; no firm D call. Looked up from germline, CDR1 is SGHRS and CDR2 is YFSETQ. Trimming took 0 bases from V and 2 from J, leaving 6 bases between them. This CDR3 is built from 13 residues. The CDR3 region has the DNA TGCGCCAGCAGCTTGGAGCGACCCTACGAGCAGTACTTC. Its protein product is CASSLERPYEQYF.

The chain uses TRBV19 and TRBJ2-2; 13 bases map to TRBD2. The CDR3 extends over 19 amino acids. Germline CDR1 and CDR2: LNHDA and SQIVND (reference sequence). Losses at the gene ends were 7 bases for V and 1 base for J; bases not matched to a gene: 12. The CDR3 loop is CASTKRTSGSFGNTGELFF. Here the CDR3 DNA reads TGTGCCAGTACCAAGCGGACTAGCGGGAGTTTCGGGAACACCGGGGAGCTGTTTTTT. The full variable domain, with the rest looked up from reference TRBV19 and TRBJ2-2, is DGGITQSPKYLFRKEGQNVTLSCEQNLNHDAMYWYRQDPGQGLRLIYYSQIVNDFQKGDIAEGYSVSREKKESFPLTVTSAQKNPTAFYLCASTKRTSGSFGNTGELFFGEGSRLTVL.

CDR3 nucleotides: TGCGCCAGCAGCGCCCGCGTCAACGGGGAGCTGTTTTTT. Its protein is CASSARVNGELFF. The V call is TRBV5-1, the J call TRBJ2-2, with D unresolved. The length of the CDR3 is 13 residues. Germline CDR1 SGHRS, CDR2 YFSETQ. Trimming pared 4 bases from V and 7 bases from J, leaving 11 bases between.

The V gene is TRBV4-1, the J gene TRBJ2-1; TRBD2 matches 10 bases. V lost 0 bases, J lost 3 bases, and 5 bases stayed unmatched. Germline V lookup: CDR1 MGHRA, CDR2 YSYEKL. The CDR3 is made up of 17 amino acids. CDR3: CASSQDRSSGSYNEQFF. CDR3 DNA: TGCGCCAGCAGCCAAGATCGATCTAGCGGGAGCTACAATGAGCAGTTCTTC.

The chain links TRBV29-1 to TRBJ2-3, with a weak D call TRBD1 (6 bases). The CDR3 totals 13 residues. V gave up 6 bases and J gave up 1 base, with 11 bases separating them. CDR1 SQVTM and CDR2 ANQGSEA come from the germline V gene. CDR3 sequence reads: CSVKTGRTDTQYF. As DNA, the CDR3 is TGCAGCGTCAAAACAGGGCGCACAGATACGCAGTATTTT.

The V gene is TRBV7-2, the J gene TRBJ2-5; 13 nucleotides agree with TRBD2. With V trimmed by 5 bases and J by 3 bases, 6 bases remained unmatched. There are 16 residues in the CDR3. The germline CDR1 and CDR2 sequences are SGHTA and FQGNSA. In DNA form, the CDR3 reads TGTGCCAGCAGCCCCGGACTAGCGGGGGCTAAAGAGACCCAGTACTTC. Protein sequence: CASSPGLAGAKETQYF.

V is TRBV6-2 or TRBV6-3 and J is TRBJ2-1; D is undetermined. V was trimmed by 2 bases and J by 0 bases, leaving 8 bases between them. Germline V gene lookup returns CDR1 MNHEY and CDR2 SVGEGT. This CDR3 is built from 15 residues. CDR3 residues: CASSYGVSSYNEQFF. The DNA of the CDR3 is TGTGCCAGCAGTTACGGTGTTAGCTCCTACAATGAGCAGTTCTTC.

The genes are TRBV5-1 and TRBJ2-7; TRBD2 is a possible D gene (6 bases). The CDR3 is 14 amino acids. Germline-derived CDR1 and CDR2 are SGHRS and YFSETQ. The V and J ends lost 4 bases and 1 base respectively, with 12 bases between them. As DNA, the CDR3 is TGCGCCAGCAGCCCGGGACTCACATCCTACGAGCAGTACTTC. It translates to CASSPGLTSYEQYF.

This clone showed up just a few times. The rearrangement uses TRBV27 and TRBJ2-7; 9 nucleotides align to TRBD1. This CDR3 region has 13 residues. From germline, CDR1 is MNHEY and CDR2 SMNVEV (reference sequence). Trimming took 4 bases from V and 7 from J; bases not matched to a gene: 5. The CDR3 protein is CASSSGQGQEQYF. CDR3 nucleotides: TGTGCCAGCAGTTCAGGACAGGGGCAAGAGCAGTACTTC.

CDR3 loop: CASSERFGGGLFF. The CDR3 DNA follows: TGTGCCAGCAGTGAAAGGTTTGGGGGCGGGCTGTTCTTC. This chain links TRBV25-1 with TRBJ2-1, with D tentatively TRBD1 (6 bases). This CDR3 spans 13 amino acids. Germline V gene lookup returns CDR1 MGHDK and CDR2 SYGVNS. V lost 2 bases and J 15 bases, leaving 17 bases between the germline ends.

This chain joins TRBV12-3 or TRBV12-4 and TRBJ1-1; a weak D match, TRBD1 (6 bases). V was clipped by 4 bases and J by 1 base, with 7 bases between them. The CDR3 length is 13 residues. CDR3 nucleotide sequence: TGTGCCAGCAGTTCCAGGGGGAACACTGAAGCTTTCTTT. Translated: CASSSRGNTEAFF.